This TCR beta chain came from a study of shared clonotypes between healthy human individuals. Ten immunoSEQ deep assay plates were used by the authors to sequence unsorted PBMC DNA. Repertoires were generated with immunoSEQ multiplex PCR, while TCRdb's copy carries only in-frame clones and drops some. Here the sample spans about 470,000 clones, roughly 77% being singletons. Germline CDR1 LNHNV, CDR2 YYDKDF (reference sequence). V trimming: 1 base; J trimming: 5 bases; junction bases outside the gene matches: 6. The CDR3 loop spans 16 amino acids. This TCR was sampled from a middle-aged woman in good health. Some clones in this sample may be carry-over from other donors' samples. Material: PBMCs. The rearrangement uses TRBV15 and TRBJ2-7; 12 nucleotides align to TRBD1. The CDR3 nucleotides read TGTGCCACCAGCAGAGGGGGGACAGGGGGCGTAGACGAGCAGTACTTC. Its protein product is CATSRGGTGGVDEQYF.